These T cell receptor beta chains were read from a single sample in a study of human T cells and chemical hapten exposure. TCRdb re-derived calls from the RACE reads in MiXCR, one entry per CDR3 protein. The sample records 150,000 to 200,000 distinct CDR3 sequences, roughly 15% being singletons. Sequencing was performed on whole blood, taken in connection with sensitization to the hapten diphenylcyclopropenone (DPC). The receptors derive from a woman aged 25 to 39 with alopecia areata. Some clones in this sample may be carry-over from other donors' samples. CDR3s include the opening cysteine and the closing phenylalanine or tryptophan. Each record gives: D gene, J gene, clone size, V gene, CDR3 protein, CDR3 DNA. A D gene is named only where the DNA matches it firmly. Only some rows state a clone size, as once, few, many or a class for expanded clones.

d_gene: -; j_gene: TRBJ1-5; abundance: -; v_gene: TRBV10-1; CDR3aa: CASRWDNQPQHF; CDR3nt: TGCGCCAGCAGGTGGGACAATCAGCCCCAGCATTTT
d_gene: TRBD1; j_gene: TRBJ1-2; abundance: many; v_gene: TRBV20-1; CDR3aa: CSATRDRTLNGYTF; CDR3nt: TGCAGTGCTACACGGGACAGAACACTAAATGGCTACACCTTC
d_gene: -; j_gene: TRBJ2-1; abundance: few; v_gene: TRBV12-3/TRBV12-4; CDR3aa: CASSFIGPDNEQFF; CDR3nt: TGTGCCAGCAGTTTTATAGGACCCGACAATGAGCAGTTCTTC
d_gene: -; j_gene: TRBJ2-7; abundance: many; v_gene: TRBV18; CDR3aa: CASSPDTHEQYF; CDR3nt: TGTGCCAGCTCACCCGACACGCACGAGCAGTACTTC
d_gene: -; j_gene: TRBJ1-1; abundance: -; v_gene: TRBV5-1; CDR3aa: CTSSFDRLLGAFF; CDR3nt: TGCACCAGCAGCTTTGACAGACTCCTGGGGGCTTTCTTT
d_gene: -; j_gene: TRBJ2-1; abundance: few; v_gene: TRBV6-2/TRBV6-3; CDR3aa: CASSYRRGNEQFF; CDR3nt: TGTGCCAGCAGTTATCGGCGCGGCAATGAGCAGTTCTTC
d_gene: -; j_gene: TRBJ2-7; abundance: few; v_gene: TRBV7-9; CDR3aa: CASRRDHYEQYF; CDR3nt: TGTGCCAGCCGAAGGGACCACTACGAGCAGTACTTC
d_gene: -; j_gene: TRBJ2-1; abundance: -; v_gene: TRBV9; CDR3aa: CASSVGVNNEQFF; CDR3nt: TGTGCCAGCAGCGTGGGCGTAAACAATGAGCAGTTCTTC
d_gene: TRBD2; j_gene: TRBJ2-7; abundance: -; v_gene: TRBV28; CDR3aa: CASSFRAGQQYF; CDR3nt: TGTGCCAGCAGTTTCAGAGCGGGGCAGCAGTACTTC
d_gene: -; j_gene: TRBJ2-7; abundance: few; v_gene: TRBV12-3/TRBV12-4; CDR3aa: CASSEGRGRIYEQYF; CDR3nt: TGTGCCAGCAGCGAGGGACGGGGAAGAATCTACGAGCAGTACTTC
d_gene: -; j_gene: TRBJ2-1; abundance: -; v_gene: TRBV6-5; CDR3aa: CASSYSETPAYNEQFF; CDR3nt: TGTGCCAGCAGTTACTCCGAGACGCCCGCCTACAATGAGCAGTTCTTC
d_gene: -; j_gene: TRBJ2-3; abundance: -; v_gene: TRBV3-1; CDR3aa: CASSQRADTQYF; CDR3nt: TGTGCCAGCAGCCAGCGGGCAGATACGCAGTATTTT
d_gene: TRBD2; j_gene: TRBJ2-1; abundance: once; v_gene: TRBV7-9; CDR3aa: CASRRLLAGSDNEQFF; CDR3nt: TGTGCCAGCAGACGATTACTAGCGGGCTCTGATAATGAGCAGTTCTTC
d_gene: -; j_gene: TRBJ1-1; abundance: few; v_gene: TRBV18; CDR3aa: CASSPQNLETEAFF; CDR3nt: TGTGCCAGCTCACCCCAGAATCTGGAAACTGAAGCTTTCTTT
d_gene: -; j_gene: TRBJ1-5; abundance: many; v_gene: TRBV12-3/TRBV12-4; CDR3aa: CASSTAINQPQHF; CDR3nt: TGTGCCAGCAGTACTGCGATTAATCAGCCCCAGCATTTT
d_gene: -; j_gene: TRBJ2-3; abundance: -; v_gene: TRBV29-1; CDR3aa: CSARGQGVSSDTQYF; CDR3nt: TGCAGCGCACGAGGGCAGGGAGTTTCTTCAGATACGCAGTATTTT
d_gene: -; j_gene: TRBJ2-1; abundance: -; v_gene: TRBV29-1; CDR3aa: CSVGQRGTYNEQFF; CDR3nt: TGCAGCGTTGGCCAACGAGGCACCTACAATGAGCAGTTCTTC
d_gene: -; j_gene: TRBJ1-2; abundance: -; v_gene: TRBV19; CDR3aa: CASIGASAPNYGYTF; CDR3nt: TGTGCCAGTATTGGGGCATCGGCTCCTAACTATGGCTACACCTTC
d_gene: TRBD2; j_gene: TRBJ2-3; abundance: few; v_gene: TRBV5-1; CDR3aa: CASSLPTSGSADTQYF; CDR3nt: TGCGCCAGCAGCTTGCCGACTAGCGGGAGTGCAGATACGCAGTATTTT
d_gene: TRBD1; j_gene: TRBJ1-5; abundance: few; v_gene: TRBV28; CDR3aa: CASSVTGAAQPQHF; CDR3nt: TGTGCCAGCAGTGTTACAGGGGCGGCTCAGCCCCAGCATTTT
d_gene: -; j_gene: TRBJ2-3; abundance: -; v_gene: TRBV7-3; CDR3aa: CASSLRDTRTDTQYF; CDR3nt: TGTGCCAGCAGCTTACGGGACACCCGCACAGATACGCAGTATTTT
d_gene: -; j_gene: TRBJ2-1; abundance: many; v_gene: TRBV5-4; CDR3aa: CASSLEVDVYNEQFF; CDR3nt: TGTGCCAGCAGCTTAGAGGTGGACGTATACAATGAGCAGTTCTTC
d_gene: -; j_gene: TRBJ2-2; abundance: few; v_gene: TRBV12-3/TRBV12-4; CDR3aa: CASSLFGSGTGELFF; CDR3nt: TGTGCCAGCAGTTTATTCGGGAGCGGCACCGGGGAGCTGTTTTTT
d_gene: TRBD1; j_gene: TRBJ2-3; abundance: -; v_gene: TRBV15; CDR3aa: CATSRDRGDTQYF; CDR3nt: TGTGCCACCAGCAGGGACAGGGGAGATACGCAGTATTTT
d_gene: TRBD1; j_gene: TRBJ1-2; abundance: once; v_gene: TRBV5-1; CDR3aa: CASSLNTGGRGYTF; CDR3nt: TGCGCCAGCAGCCTAAATACAGGGGGACGAGGCTACACCTTC
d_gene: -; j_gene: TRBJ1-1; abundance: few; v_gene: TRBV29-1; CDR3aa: CSVKRQENTEAFF; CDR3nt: TGCAGCGTGAAACGACAGGAGAACACTGAAGCTTTCTTT
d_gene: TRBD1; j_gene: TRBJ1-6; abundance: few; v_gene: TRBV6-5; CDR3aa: CASSHPRGRLYNSPLHF; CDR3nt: TGTGCCAGCAGTCACCCTAGGGGGCGCTTATATAATTCACCCCTCCACTTT
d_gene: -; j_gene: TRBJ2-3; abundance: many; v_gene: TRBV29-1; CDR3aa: CSVEERGKADTQYF; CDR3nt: TGCAGCGTTGAAGAAAGGGGGAAGGCAGATACGCAGTATTTT
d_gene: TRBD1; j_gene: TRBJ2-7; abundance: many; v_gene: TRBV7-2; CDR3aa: CASSLGGWTGSYEQYF; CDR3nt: TGTGCCAGCAGCTTAGGTGGCTGGACAGGGAGCTACGAGCAGTACTTC
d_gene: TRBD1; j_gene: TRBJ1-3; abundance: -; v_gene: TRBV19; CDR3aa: CASSDTGAGNTIYF; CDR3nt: TGTGCCAGTAGTGATACAGGGGCTGGAAACACCATATATTTT
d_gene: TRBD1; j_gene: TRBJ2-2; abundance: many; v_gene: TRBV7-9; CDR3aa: CASSRDRGRTGELFF; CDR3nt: TGTGCCAGCAGCCGCGACAGGGGAAGGACCGGGGAGCTGTTTTTT
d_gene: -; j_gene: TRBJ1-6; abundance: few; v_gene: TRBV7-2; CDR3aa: CASSSQGRNNSPLHF; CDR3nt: TGTGCCAGCAGCTCCCAAGGACGGAATAATTCACCCCTCCACTTT
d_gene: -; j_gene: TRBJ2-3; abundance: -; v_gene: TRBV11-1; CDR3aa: CASSIRGTDTQYF; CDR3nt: TGTGCCAGCAGCATACGAGGCACAGATACGCAGTATTTT